Detailed here is one TCR beta chain. The data derive from a study of read filtering for tumor transcriptome and immune sequencing. The CDR3 runs to 14 residues. V lost 6 bases and J 5 bases, leaving 17 bases between the germline ends. Germline V gives CDR1 LNHDA, CDR2 SQIVND (reference sequence). This library used 300 to 450 ng RNA and molecular barcoded adaptors spanning alpha/delta and beta/gamma chains. TCRdb re-called the reads through MiXCR, storing one row per CDR3 protein. The data contain under 35,000 distinct CDR3 sequences, approximately 18% of them seen just once; the ten biggest clones take up about a sixth.

Sample: a population of CD138-negative cells sorted from bone marrow. The chain has TRBV19 and TRBJ2-7; possibly TRBD1 or TRBD2 for D (5 bases each). This sequence was found in a donor over 35 with multiple myeloma. DNA of the CDR3: TGTGCCAGTAGCCGTACTAGTGGGACCGACGAGCAGTACTTC. This codes for CASSRTSGTDEQYF. The whole variable domain, remainder taken from reference TRBV19 and TRBJ2-7, is DGGITQSPKYLFRKEGQNVTLSCEQNLNHDAMYWYRQDPGQGLRLIYYSQIVNDFQKGDIAEGYSVSREKKESFPLTVTSAQKNPTAFYLCASSRTSGTDEQYFGPGTRLTVT.